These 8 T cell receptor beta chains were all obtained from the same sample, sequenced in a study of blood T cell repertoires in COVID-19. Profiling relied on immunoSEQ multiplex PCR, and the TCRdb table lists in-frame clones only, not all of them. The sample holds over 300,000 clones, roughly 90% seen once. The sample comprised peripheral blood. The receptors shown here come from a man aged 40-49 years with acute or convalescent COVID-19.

In DNA form, the CDR3 reads TGTGCCAGCAGCCCATCGACACAGAACACTGAAGCTTTCTTT. This gives the protein CASSPSTQNTEAFF. The chain uses TRBV9 and TRBJ1-1; D not resolved. Germline V gives CDR1 SGDLS, CDR2 YYNGEE. CDR3 size: 14 residues. V lost 4 bases and J 1 base, leaving 11 bases between the germline ends.

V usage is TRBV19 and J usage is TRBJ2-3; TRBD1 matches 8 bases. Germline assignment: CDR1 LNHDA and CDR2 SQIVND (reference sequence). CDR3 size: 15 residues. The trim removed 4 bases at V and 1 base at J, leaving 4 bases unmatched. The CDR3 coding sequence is TGTGCCAGTAGTAGACCGGGACAGGGCACAGATACGCAGTATTTT. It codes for CASSRPGQGTDTQYF.

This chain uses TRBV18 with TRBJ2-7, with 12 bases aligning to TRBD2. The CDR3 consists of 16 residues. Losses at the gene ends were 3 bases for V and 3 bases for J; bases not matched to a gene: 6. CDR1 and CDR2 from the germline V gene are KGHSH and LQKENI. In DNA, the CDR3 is TGTGCCAGCTCACCCCTGACTAGCGGGAGTATCTACGAGCAGTACTTC. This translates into CASSPLTSGSIYEQYF.

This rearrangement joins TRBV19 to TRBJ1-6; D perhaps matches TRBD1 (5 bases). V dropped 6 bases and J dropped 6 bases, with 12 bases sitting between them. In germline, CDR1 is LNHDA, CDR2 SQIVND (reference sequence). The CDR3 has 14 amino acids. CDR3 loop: CASSRRDFNSPLHF. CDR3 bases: TGTGCCAGTAGCCGCAGGGATTTTAATTCACCCCTCCACTTT. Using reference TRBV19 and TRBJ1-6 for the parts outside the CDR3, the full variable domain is DGGITQSPKYLFRKEGQNVTLSCEQNLNHDAMYWYRQDPGQGLRLIYYSQIVNDFQKGDIAEGYSVSREKKESFPLTVTSAQKNPTAFYLCASSRRDFNSPLHFGNGTRLTVT.

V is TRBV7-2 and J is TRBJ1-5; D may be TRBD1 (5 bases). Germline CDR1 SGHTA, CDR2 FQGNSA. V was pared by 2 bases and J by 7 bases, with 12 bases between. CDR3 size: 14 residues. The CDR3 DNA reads TGTGCCAGCAGCTTATTGCAGGGAGGGCAGCCCCAGCATTTT. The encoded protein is CASSLLQGGQPQHF.

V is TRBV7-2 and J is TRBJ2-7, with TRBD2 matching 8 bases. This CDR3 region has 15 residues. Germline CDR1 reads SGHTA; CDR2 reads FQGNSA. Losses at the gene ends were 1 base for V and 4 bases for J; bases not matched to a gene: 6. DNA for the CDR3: TGTGCCAGCAGCTTAGTTTCAGCGGGAGTGTACGAGCAGTACTTC. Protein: CASSLVSAGVYEQYF.

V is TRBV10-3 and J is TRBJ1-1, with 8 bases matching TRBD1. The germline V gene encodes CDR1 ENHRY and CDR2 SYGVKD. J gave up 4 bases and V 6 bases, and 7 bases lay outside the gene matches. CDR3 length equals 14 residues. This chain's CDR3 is CAIRDDRGGTEAFF. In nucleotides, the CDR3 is TGTGCCATCAGAGATGACAGGGGCGGCACTGAAGCTTTCTTT.

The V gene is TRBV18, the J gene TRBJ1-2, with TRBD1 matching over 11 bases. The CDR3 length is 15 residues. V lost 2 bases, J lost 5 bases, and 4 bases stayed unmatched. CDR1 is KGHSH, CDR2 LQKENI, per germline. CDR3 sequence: CASSPRTGGVYGYTF. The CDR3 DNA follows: TGTGCCAGCTCACCAAGGACAGGGGGCGTGTATGGCTACACCTTC. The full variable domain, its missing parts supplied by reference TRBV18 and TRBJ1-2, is NAGVMQNPRHLVRRRGQEARLRCSPMKGHSHVYWYRQLPEEGLKFMVYLQKENIIDESGMPKERFSAEFPKEGPSILRIQQVVRGDSAAYFCASSPRTGGVYGYTFGSGTRLTVV.